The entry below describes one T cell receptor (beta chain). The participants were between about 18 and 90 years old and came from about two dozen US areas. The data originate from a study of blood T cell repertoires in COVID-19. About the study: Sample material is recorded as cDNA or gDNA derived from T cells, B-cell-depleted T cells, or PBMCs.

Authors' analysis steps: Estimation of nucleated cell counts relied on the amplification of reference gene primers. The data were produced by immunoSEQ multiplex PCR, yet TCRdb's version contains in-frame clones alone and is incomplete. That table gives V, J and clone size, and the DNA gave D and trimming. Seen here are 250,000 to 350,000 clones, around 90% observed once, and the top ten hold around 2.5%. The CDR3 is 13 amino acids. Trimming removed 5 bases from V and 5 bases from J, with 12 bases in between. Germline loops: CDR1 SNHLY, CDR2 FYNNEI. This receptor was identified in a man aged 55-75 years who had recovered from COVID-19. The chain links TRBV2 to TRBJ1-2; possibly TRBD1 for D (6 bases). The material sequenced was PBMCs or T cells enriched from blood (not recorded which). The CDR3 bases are TGTGCCAGCAGTAAGGGACACGTTTATGGCTACACCTTC. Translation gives CASSKGHVYGYTF.